Below, one TCR beta chain is given with its context. The antigen is unknown. These data originate in a study of T cells in Graves' hyperthyroidism and ophthalmopathy. Germline assignment: CDR1 LNHDA and CDR2 SQIVND (reference sequence). The CDR3 has 14 residues. The V and J ends lost 3 bases and 1 base, in that order; junction bases with no gene match: 1. General study points: Most clonotypes that expanded in the thyroid above 0.001 also showed up in blood.

The TCR beta CDR3 regions underwent amplification using RNA transcripts as the source. The HTBI primer set served for first-round RT-PCR of the TCR CDR3. TCRdb reprocessed the multiplex PCR reads via MiXCR and lists one record per CDR3 protein. The data hold a few hundred thousand distinct CDR3 sequences, with roughly 25% observed a single time. This clonotype originated in a middle-aged man with Graves' hyperthyroidism. Sequencing input: blood. The gene calls are TRBV19 and TRBJ2-7; TRBD1 agrees at 9 bases. DNA for the CDR3: TGTGCCAGTAGTATTGGGACAGGGTCCTACGAGCAGTACTTC. Translation gives CASSIGTGSYEQYF.